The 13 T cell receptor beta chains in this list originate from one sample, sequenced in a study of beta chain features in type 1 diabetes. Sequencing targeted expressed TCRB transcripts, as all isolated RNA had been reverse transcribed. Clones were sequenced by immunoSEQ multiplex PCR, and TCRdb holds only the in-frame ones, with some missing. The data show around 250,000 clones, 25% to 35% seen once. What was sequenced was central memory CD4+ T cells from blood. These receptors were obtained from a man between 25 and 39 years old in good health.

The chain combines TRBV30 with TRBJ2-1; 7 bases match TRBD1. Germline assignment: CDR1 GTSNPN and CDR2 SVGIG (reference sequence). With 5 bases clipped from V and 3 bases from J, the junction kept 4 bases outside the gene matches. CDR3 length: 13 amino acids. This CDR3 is CAWQGQDYNEQFF. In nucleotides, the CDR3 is TGTGCCTGGCAAGGACAGGACTACAATGAGCAGTTCTTC. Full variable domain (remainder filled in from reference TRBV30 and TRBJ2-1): SQTIHQWPATLVQPVGSPLSLECTVEGTSNPNLYWYRQAAGRGLQLLFYSVGIGQISSEVPQNLSASRPQDRQFILSSKKLLLSDSGFYLCAWQGQDYNEQFFGPGTRLTVL.

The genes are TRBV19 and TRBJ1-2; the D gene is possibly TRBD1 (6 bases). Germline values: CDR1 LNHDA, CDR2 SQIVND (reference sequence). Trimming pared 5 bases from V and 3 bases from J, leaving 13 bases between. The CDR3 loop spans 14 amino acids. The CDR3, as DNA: TGTGCCAGTAGTGTACGACAGGCGGACTATGGCTACACCTTC. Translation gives CASSVRQADYGYTF.

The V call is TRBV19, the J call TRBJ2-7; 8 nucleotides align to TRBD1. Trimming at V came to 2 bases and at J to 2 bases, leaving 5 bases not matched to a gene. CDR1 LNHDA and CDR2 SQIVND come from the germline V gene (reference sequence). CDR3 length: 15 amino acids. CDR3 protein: CASSIYGQGAYEQYF. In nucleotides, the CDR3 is TGTGCCAGTAGTATATATGGACAGGGTGCCTACGAGCAGTACTTC.

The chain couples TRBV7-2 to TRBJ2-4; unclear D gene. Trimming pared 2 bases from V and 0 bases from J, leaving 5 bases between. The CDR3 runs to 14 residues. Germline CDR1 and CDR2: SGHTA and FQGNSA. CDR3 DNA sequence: TGTGCCAGCAGCTTAAACTTAGCCAAAAACATTCAGTACTTC. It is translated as CASSLNLAKNIQYF. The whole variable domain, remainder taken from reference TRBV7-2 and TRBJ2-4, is GAGVSQSPSNKVTEKGKDVELRCDPISGHTALYWYRQSLGQGLEFLIYFQGNSAPDKSGLPSDRFSAERTGGSVSTLTIQRTQQEDSAVYLCASSLNLAKNIQYFGAGTRLSVL.

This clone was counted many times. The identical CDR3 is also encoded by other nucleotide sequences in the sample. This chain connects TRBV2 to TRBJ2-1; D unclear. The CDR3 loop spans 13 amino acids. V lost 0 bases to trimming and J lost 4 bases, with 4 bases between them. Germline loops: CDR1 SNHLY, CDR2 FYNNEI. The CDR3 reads CASSEARYNEQFF. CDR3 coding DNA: TGTGCCAGCAGTGAAGCCCGTTACAATGAGCAGTTCTTC.

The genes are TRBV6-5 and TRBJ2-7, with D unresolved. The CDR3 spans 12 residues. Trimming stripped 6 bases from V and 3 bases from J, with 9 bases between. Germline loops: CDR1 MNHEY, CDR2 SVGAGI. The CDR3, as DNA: TGTGCCAGCAGCGAGAACCTCTACGAGCAGTACTTC. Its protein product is CASSENLYEQYF.

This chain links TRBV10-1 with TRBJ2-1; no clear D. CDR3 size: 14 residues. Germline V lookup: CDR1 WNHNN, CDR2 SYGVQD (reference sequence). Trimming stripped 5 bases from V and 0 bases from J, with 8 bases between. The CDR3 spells CASSSDISYNEQFF. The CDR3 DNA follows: TGCGCCAGCAGTAGCGACATCTCCTACAATGAGCAGTTCTTC.

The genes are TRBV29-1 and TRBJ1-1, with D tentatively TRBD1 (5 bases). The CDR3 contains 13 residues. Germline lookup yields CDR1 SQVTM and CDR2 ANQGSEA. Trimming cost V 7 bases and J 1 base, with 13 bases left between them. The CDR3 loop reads CSAREGQNTEAFF. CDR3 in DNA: TGCAGCGCCCGCGAGGGGCAGAACACTGAAGCTTTCTTT.

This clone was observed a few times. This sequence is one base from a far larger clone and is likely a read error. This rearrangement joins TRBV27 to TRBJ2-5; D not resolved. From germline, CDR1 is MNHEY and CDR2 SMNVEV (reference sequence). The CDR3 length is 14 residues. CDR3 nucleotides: TGTGCCAGCAGATTATCGCCGGCCCAAGAGACCCAGTACTTC. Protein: CASRLSPAQETQYF.

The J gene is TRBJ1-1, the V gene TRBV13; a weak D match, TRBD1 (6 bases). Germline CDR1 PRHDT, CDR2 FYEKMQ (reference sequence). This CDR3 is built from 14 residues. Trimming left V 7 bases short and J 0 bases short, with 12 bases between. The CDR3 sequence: CASTSGGMNTEAFF. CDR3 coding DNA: TGTGCCAGCACCTCCGGGGGCATGAACACTGAAGCTTTCTTT.

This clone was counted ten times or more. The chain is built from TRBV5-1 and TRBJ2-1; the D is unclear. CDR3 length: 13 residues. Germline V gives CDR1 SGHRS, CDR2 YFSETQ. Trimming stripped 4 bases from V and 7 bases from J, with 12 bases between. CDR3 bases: TGCGCCAGCAGCCTCGGACCCCAGAATGAGCAGTTCTTC. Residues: CASSLGPQNEQFF.

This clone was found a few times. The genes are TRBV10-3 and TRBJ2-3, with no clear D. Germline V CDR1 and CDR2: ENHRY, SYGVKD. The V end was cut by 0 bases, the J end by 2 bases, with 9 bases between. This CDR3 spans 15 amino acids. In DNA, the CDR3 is TGTGCCATCAGTGAGTCAGGAGCAATCACAGATACGCAGTATTTT. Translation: CAISESGAITDTQYF.

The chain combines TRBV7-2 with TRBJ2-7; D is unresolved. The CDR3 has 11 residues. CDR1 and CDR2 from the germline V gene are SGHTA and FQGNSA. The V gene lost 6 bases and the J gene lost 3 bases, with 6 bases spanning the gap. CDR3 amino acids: CASRANYEQYF. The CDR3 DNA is TGTGCCAGCAGGGCTAACTACGAGCAGTACTTC.